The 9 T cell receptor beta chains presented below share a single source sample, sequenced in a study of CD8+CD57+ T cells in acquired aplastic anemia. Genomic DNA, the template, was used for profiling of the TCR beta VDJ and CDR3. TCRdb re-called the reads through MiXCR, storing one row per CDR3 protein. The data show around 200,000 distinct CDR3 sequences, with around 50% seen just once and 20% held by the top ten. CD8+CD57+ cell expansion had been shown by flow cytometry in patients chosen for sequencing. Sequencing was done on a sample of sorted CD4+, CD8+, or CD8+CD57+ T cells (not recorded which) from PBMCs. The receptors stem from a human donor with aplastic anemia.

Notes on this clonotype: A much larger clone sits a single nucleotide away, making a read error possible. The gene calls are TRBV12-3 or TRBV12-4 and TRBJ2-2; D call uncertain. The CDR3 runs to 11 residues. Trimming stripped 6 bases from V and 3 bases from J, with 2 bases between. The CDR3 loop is CASRDTGELFF. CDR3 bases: TGTGCCAGCAGGGACACCGGGGAGCTGTTTTTT.

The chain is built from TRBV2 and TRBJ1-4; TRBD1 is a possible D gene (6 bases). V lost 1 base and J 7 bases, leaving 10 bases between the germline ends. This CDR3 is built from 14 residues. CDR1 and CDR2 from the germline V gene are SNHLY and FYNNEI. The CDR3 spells CASSEVGQLEKLFF. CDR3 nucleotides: TGTGCCAGCAGTGAAGTAGGACAGCTTGAAAAACTGTTTTTT.

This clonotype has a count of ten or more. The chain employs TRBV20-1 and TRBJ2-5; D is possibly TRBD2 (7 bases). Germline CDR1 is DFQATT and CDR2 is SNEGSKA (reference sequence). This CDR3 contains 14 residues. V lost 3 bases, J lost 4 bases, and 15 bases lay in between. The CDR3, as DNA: TGCAGTGCTAGTGGCAGGGGAGGGGGAGAGACCCAGTACTTC. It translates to CSASGRGGGETQYF.

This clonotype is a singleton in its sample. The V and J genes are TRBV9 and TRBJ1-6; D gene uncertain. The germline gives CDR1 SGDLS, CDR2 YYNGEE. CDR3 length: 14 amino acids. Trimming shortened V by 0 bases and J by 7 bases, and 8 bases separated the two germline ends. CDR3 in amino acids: CASSVDTGNSPLHF. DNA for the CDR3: TGTGCCAGCAGCGTAGATACCGGCAATTCACCCCTCCACTTT.

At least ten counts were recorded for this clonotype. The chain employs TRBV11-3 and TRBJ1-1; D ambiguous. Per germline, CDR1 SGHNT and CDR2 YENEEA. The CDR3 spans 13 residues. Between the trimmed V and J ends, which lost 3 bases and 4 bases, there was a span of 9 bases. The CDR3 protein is CASSLGRATEAFF. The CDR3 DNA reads TGTGCCAGCAGCTTGGGGAGAGCCACTGAAGCTTTCTTT.

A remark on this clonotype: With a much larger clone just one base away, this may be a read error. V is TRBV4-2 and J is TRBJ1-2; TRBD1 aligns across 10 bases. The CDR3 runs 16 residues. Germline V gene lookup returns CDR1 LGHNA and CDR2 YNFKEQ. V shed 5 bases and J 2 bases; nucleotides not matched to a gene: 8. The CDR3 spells CASSFASGQGNYGYTF. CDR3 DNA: TGTGCCAGCAGCTTTGCTTCGGGACAGGGGAACTATGGCTACACCTTC.

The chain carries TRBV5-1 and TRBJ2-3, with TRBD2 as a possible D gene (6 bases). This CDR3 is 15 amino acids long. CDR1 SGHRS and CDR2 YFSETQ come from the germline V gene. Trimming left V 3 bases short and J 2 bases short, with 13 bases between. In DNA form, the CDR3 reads TGCGCCAGCAGCTACGGGGACTTTAACACAGATACGCAGTATTTT. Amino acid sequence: CASSYGDFNTDTQYF.

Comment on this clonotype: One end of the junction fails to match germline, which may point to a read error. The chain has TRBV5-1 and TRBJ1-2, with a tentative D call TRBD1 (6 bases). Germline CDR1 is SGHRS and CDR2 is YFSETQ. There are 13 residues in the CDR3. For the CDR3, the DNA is TGTGCCAGCAGCGAGGGGGGCGCGGAGGGCTACACCTTC. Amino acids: CASSEGGAEGYTF. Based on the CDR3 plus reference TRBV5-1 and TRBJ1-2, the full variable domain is KAGVTQTPRYLIKTRGQQVTLSCSPISGHRSVSWYQQTPGQGLQFLFEYFSETQRNKGNFPGRFSGRQFSNSRSEMNVSTLELGDSALYLCASSEGGAEGYTFGSGTRLTVV.

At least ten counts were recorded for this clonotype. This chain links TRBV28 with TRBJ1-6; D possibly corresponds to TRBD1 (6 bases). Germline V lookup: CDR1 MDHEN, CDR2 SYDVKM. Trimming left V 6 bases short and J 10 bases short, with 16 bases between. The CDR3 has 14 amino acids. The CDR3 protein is CASRSETGGSPLHF. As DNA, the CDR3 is TGTGCCAGCAGGTCGGAGACAGGAGGGTCACCCCTCCACTTT.